The present T cell receptor delta chain was sequenced within a study of gamma-delta chains in newborns, infants, children. Study at large: Microbial exposure reportedly drives polyclonal innate γδ T cell expansion after birth.

The CDR3 runs to 16 residues. The V segment lost 1 base and the J segment 3 bases; nucleotides outside the gene matches: 7. The germline V gene has CDR1 GEAIGNYY and CDR2 EKD. TCRdb fed the reads to CATT. The sample contains more than 9,000 delta-chain clones, 9% to 10% of which appear only once. A few counts support this clone. V usage is TRDV2 and J usage is TRDJ1, with 10 nucleotides matching TRDD3. Sequenced material: blood. The sequence was collected from a child who was a newborn, infant or young child, either healthy, febrile or measles-vaccinated (not recorded which). This chain's CDR3 is CACDTLLGDDSDKLIF. The CDR3 DNA is TGTGCCTGTGACACGTTACTGGGGGATGATTCCGATAAACTCATCTTT.